What follows are 27 T cell receptor beta chains derived from one specimen sequenced in a study of glioma-infiltrating T cells. TCR alpha and beta CDR3 regions were amplified from RNA using iRepertoire nested multiplex PCR. In TCRdb, the multiplex PCR reads were re-called with MiXCR into one record per CDR3 protein. Here the sample spans some 120,000 distinct CDR3 sequences, about 23% being singletons. Sequencing was performed on glioma tissue, nonneoplastic brain tissue, or PBMCs (not recorded which). The receptors here all came from a human donor with low-grade glioma or glioblastoma, undergoing nonglioma brain surgery, or in good health (not recorded which).

This clonotype was observed a handful of times. A much larger clone is a single base away; this may be a read error. The chain couples TRBV25-1 to TRBJ2-7, with 8 bases matching TRBD1. The CDR3 extends over 14 amino acids. The germline V gene has CDR1 MGHDK and CDR2 SYGVNS. Here the CDR3 reads CAGSKDRDAGEQYF. The CDR3 nucleotides read TGTGCCGGCAGCAAGGACAGGGACGCCGGCGAGCAGTACTTC.

This clonotype was observed at least ten times. The J gene is TRBJ1-5, the V gene TRBV20-1, with 7 bases lining up with TRBD1. The CDR3 loop spans 15 amino acids. Germline CDR1 is DFQATT and CDR2 is SNEGSKA (reference sequence). J lost 2 bases, V lost 3 bases, and 7 bases had no gene match. The DNA of the CDR3 is TGCAGTGCTAGTACAGGGGCCCAGGGCAATCAGCCCCAGCATTTT. It codes for CSASTGAQGNQPQHF.

This clonotype was counted a few times. J is TRBJ2-4 and V is TRBV19; the match to TRBD1 covers 7 bases. Germline V gives CDR1 LNHDA, CDR2 SQIVND (reference sequence). The CDR3 is 15 residues long. V lost 3 bases and J lost 7; bases outside the gene matches: 9. In nucleotides, the CDR3 is TGTGCCAGTAGTATCACAGGGGTGCGTGGTAACATTCAGTACTTC. It specifies CASSITGVRGNIQYF.

This clonotype was seen ten or more times. V is TRBV6-1 and J is TRBJ2-1, with D hard to call. Deletions cut 7 bases from V and 1 base from J, with 17 bases between. Germline assignment: CDR1 MNHNS and CDR2 SASEGT. The CDR3 totals 16 residues. CDR3 bases: TGTGCCAGCAATCCGGCTAAAGGGCGATCCTACAATGAGCAGTTCTTC. Amino acids: CASNPAKGRSYNEQFF.

This clonotype was found many times. The rearrangement links TRBV6-1 to TRBJ2-7; D might be TRBD1 (5 bases). The V gene lost 1 base and the J gene lost 6 bases, with 10 bases spanning the gap. CDR3 length: 13 residues. Germline V gene sequence: CDR1 MNHNS, CDR2 SASEGT. The CDR3 sequence is CASSEVSRVEQYF. The CDR3 DNA sequence: TGTGCCAGCAGTGAAGTTTCCAGGGTCGAGCAGTACTTC.

This clonotype has more than one count but fewer than ten. The J gene is TRBJ2-5, the V gene TRBV5-4; D ambiguous. The CDR3 totals 13 residues. CDR1 is SGHNT and CDR2 is YYREEE in the germline V gene (reference sequence). Between the trimmed V and J ends, which lost 2 bases and 5 bases, there was a span of 10 bases. CDR3 region: CASSFLPRETQYF. DNA for the CDR3: TGTGCCAGCAGCTTTCTCCCCCGTGAGACCCAGTACTTC.

This clonotype was detected only a few times. This chain joins TRBV19 and TRBJ1-1, with no clear D. Per the germline V gene, CDR1 is LNHDA and CDR2 is SQIVND (reference sequence). The CDR3 runs to 12 residues. The DNA of the CDR3 is TGTGTCACCGTCCTATGGGGCACTGAAGCTTTCTTT. Translated, it gives CVTVLWGTEAFF. The variable domain in full, completed from reference TRBV19 and TRBJ1-1, reads DGGITQSPKYLFRKEGQNVTLSCEQNLNHDAMYWYRQDPGQGLRLIYYSQIVNDFQKGDIAEGYSVSREKKESFPLTVTSAQKNPTAFYLCVTVLWGTEAFFGQGTRLTVV.

This clonotype has at least ten counts. The J gene is TRBJ2-3, the V gene TRBV7-2; D is unclear. The CDR3 is 14 residues long. V dropped 1 base and J dropped 2 bases, with 7 bases sitting between them. Germline CDR1 reads SGHTA; CDR2 reads FQGNSA. The CDR3 bases are TGTGCCAGCAGCTTAGACCCCACCACAGATACGCAGTATTTT. Translating gives CASSLDPTTDTQYF.

In the case of this clonotype: A clone one base away is much larger, so this may be a read error. This chain joins TRBV28 and TRBJ1-5; TRBD1 matches 10 bases. Germline CDR1 MDHEN, CDR2 SYDVKM. The CDR3 totals 16 residues. CDR3 sequence (DNA): TGTACCAGCAGTAGGGGCTCAGGACAGGGGGATCAGCCCCAGCATTTT. Translated, it gives CTSSRGSGQGDQPQHF. The full variable domain, with the rest looked up from reference TRBV28 and TRBJ1-5, is DVKVTQSSRYLVKRTGEKVFLECVQDMDHENMFWYRQDPGLGLRLIYFSYDVKMKEKGDIPEGYSVSREKKERFSLILESASTNQTSMYLCTSSRGSGQGDQPQHFGDGTRLSIL.

This clonotype was picked up one time. Possible read error: a much larger clone is one base away. The V and J genes are TRBV5-4 and TRBJ2-5, with unresolved D. The length of the CDR3 is 16 residues. Per the germline V gene, CDR1 is SGHNT and CDR2 is YYREEE (reference sequence). As DNA, the CDR3 is TGTGCCAGCAGCTTGGGGTGGCAGGCCCTTCAAGAGGCCCAGTACTTC. Protein: CASSLGWQALQEAQYF.

This clonotype was counted a few times. The chain recombines TRBV2 with TRBJ1-3; TRBD1 might be the D (6 bases). The germline V gene has CDR1 SNHLY and CDR2 FYNNEI. With 2 bases removed from V and 4 bases from J, the gap between germline ends came to 12 bases. This CDR3 spans 15 amino acids. CDR3 coding DNA: TGTGCCAGCAGTGAAAGGGCAGGGGCCGGAAACACCATATATTTT. Protein sequence: CASSERAGAGNTIYF. Combining the CDR3 with reference TRBV2 and TRBJ1-3 gives the whole variable domain EPEVTQTPSHQVTQMGQEVILRCVPISNHLYFYWYRQILGQKVEFLVSFYNNEISEKSEIFDDQFSVERPDGSNFTLKIRSTKLEDSAMYFCASSERAGAGNTIYFGEGSWLTVV.

This clonotype has a count of ten or more. J is TRBJ2-2 and V is TRBV7-8; D is unresolved. The V end lost 1 base, the J end lost 6 bases, and 3 bases lay between the germline ends. From germline, CDR1 is SGHVS and CDR2 FQNEAQ. CDR3 length equals 12 residues. The CDR3, as DNA: TGTGCCAGCAGCTTAGTCCCCGGGGAGCTGTTTTTT. Protein: CASSLVPGELFF. Combining the CDR3 with reference TRBV7-8 and TRBJ2-2 gives the whole variable domain GAGVSQSPRYKVAKRGQDVALRCDPISGHVSLFWYQQALGQGPEFLTYFQNEAQLDKSGLPSDRFFAERPEGSVSTLKIQRTQQEDSAVYLCASSLVPGELFFGEGSRLTVL.

Ten or more counts support this clonotype. The chain recombines TRBV3-1 with TRBJ1-2; D is uncertain. Trimming took off 0 bases at V and 8 bases at J, with 19 bases between the two ends. The CDR3 runs to 16 residues. Germline assignment: CDR1 LGHDT and CDR2 YNNKEL (reference sequence). CDR3 residues: CASSQELGLEAGGYTF. The CDR3 region has the DNA TGTGCCAGCAGCCAAGAATTGGGATTGGAGGCAGGCGGCTACACCTTC.

The chain joins TRBV9 to TRBJ2-5; weak D call: TRBD2 (5 bases). This CDR3 is 14 amino acids long. CDR1 is SGDLS and CDR2 is YYNGEE in the germline V gene. Trimming shortened V by 4 bases and J by 1 base, and 11 bases separated the two germline ends. For the CDR3, the DNA is TGTGCCAGCAGCCAGCGTGGGAGCCAAGAGACCCAGTACTTC. It specifies CASSQRGSQETQYF.

This clonotype was observed many times. This chain uses TRBV6-1 with TRBJ2-4; maybe TRBD2 (6 bases). V was trimmed by 5 bases and J by 7 bases, leaving 15 bases between them. This CDR3 is 14 amino acids long. Germline V lookup: CDR1 MNHNS, CDR2 SASEGT. CDR3: CASSWRDKANIQYF. The CDR3 DNA reads TGTGCCAGCAGTTGGAGGGATAAAGCGAACATTCAGTACTTC.

The rearrangement uses TRBV12-3 or TRBV12-4 and TRBJ2-5, with D unclear. This CDR3 region has 13 residues. Trimming cost V 1 base and J 5 bases, with 8 bases left between them. The CDR3 loop reads CASSLDLEETQYF. The CDR3 DNA reads TGTGCCAGCAGTTTAGACTTGGAGGAGACCCAGTACTTC.

This clonotype was seen at least ten times. V usage is TRBV27 and J usage is TRBJ2-7; D is ambiguous. Trimming left V 6 bases short and J 2 bases short, with 8 bases between. Germline V gene data show CDR1 as MNHEY and CDR2 as SMNVEV (reference sequence). CDR3 length equals 12 residues. The CDR3 region has the DNA TGTGCCAGCAGAACCTCTACCTACGAGCAGTACTTC. Translation gives CASRTSTYEQYF.

This clonotype was counted ten times or more. This sequence joins TRBV19 and TRBJ2-5; D is undetermined. Germline V gives CDR1 LNHDA, CDR2 SQIVND (reference sequence). Trimming stripped 3 bases from V and 1 base from J, with 9 bases between. The length of the CDR3 is 14 residues. In nucleotides, the CDR3 is TGTGCCAGTAGTATGGCGCCGGCCCAAGAGACCCAGTACTTC. This gives the protein CASSMAPAQETQYF.

This clonotype showed up many times. The rearrangement links TRBV28 to TRBJ2-7; D is uncertain. Germline assignment: CDR1 MDHEN and CDR2 SYDVKM. V was pared by 3 bases and J by 4 bases, with 7 bases between. This CDR3 has 12 residues. The CDR3 DNA sequence: TGTGCCAGCAGTTTTTCCAGGTACGAGCAGTACTTC. As protein: CASSFSRYEQYF.

This clonotype was found many times. The chain is built from TRBV5-1 and TRBJ1-2; 7 nucleotides match TRBD1. CDR3 length: 14 residues. From germline, CDR1 is SGHRS and CDR2 YFSETQ. V lost 1 base and J lost 8; bases outside the gene matches: 8. Written as DNA, the CDR3 is TGCGCCAGCAGCTTGACGGACAGGTCCCGGGGCTACACCTTC. Amino acid sequence: CASSLTDRSRGYTF.

Worth noting for this clonotype: At one of its ends the junction is not consistent with the germline gene, which may arise from a read error. The genes are TRBV2 and TRBJ1-2, with D perhaps matching TRBD1 (6 bases). There are 15 residues in the CDR3. Germline CDR1 reads SNHLY; CDR2 reads FYNNEI. The CDR3 sequence is CVSSEDPQGSYGYTF. DNA of the CDR3: TGTGTCAGCAGTGAAGATCCACAGGGTAGCTATGGCTACACGTTC. Combining the CDR3 with reference TRBV2 and TRBJ1-2 gives the whole variable domain EPEVTQTPSHQVTQMGQEVILRCVPISNHLYFYWYRQILGQKVEFLVSFYNNEISEKSEIFDDQFSVERPDGSNFTLKIRSTKLEDSAMYFCVSSEDPQGSYGYTFGSGTRLTVV.

The V call is TRBV6-1, the J call TRBJ2-5; the D gene is possibly TRBD2 (5 bases). CDR3 length: 14 residues. CDR1 MNHNS and CDR2 SASEGT come from the germline V gene. Trimming took off 6 bases at V and 14 bases at J, with 25 bases between the two ends. CDR3 in DNA: TGTGCCAGCAGCAGGACTCGGCCCTCGGGGAGCCAATACTTC. Protein product: CASSRTRPSGSQYF.

Many counts were recorded for this clonotype. A much larger clone lies one base from this, so it may be a read error. The V and J genes are TRBV6-1 and TRBJ1-1; no firm D call. The length of the CDR3 is 12 residues. Germline CDR1 and CDR2: MNHNS and SASEGT. V lost 4 bases and J 3 bases, leaving 6 bases between the germline ends. The CDR3 spells CASSAQYTEAFF. CDR3 DNA sequence: TGTGCCAGCAGTGCTCAGTACACTGAAGCTTTCTTT.

This clonotype was counted many times. The rearrangement links TRBV3-1 to TRBJ2-7, with no clear D. V was shortened by 2 bases and J by 4 bases, with 9 bases between the two germline ends. Germline loops: CDR1 LGHDT, CDR2 YNNKEL (reference sequence). The CDR3 has 13 amino acids. CDR3 DNA sequence: TGTGCCAGCAGCCAAAGCGATGCTTACGAGCAGTACTTC. This encodes CASSQSDAYEQYF.

This clonotype was observed at least ten times. The chain uses TRBV20-1 and TRBJ2-3; D remains unclear. Trimming shortened V by 3 bases and J by 4 bases, and 5 bases separated the two germline ends. The CDR3 runs 11 residues. The germline gives CDR1 DFQATT, CDR2 SNEGSKA (reference sequence). The DNA for the CDR3 is TGCAGTGCTAGTGTGGCAGATACGCAGTATTTT. Protein: CSASVADTQYF.

Details on this clonotype: A read error may explain this, as a much larger clone is one base away. The gene calls are TRBV7-9 and TRBJ1-1; D uncertain. Germline CDR1 and CDR2: SEHNR and FQNEAQ (reference sequence). With 5 bases removed from V and 13 bases from J, the gap between germline ends came to 20 bases. CDR3 length: 13 residues. The CDR3 is CASSPDWTKEGFF. The CDR3, as DNA: TGTGCCAGCAGCCCAGATTGGACCAAGGAGGGTTTCTTT. The whole variable domain, filled in from reference TRBV7-9 and TRBJ1-1, reads DTGVSQNPRHKITKRGQNVTFRCDPISEHNRLYWYRQTLGQGPEFLTYFQNEAQLEKSRLLSDRFSAERPKGSFSTLEIQRTEQGDSAMYLCASSPDWTKEGFFGQGTRLTVV.

This clonotype showed up many times. The chain combines TRBV27 with TRBJ1-2, with D hard to call. V dropped 8 bases and J dropped 8 bases, with 18 bases sitting between them. CDR1 is MNHEY and CDR2 is SMNVEV in the germline V gene (reference sequence). The CDR3 spans 13 residues. The chain's CDR3 is CASGRLAGLGYTF. In nucleotides, the CDR3 is TGTGCCAGCGGGCGCTTAGCAGGTCTCGGCTACACCTTC.